This note documents a single T cell receptor (beta chain) sequence. The same CDR3 also results from other DNA sequences found in this sample. These data belong to a study of shared clonotypes between healthy human individuals. About the research overall: Samples came from a couple of female and three male donors aged 18 to 49.

CDR1 is DFQATT and CDR2 is SNEGSKA in the germline V gene (reference sequence). The CDR3 covers 11 residues. Trimming shortened V by 2 bases and J by 0 bases, and 2 bases separated the two germline ends. The repertoire was sequenced with immunoSEQ multiplex PCR; TCRdb's copy has only in-frame clones and lacks some. The sample holds more than 2,000,000 clones, more than 80% seen once. The sequence was collected from a man aged 18 to 30 in good health. The V call is TRBV20-1, the J call TRBJ2-7; D unresolved. Sequenced material: naive CD4+ T cells sorted from blood. Subset reported: CD45RA+ positively selected. CDR3 residues: CSARLSYEQYF. The CDR3 DNA is TGCAGTGCTAGACTCTCCTACGAGCAGTACTTC.